This entry features one TCR beta chain sequence. The same CDR3 can be traced to other DNA sequences in this sample. The sample comes from a study of blood T cell repertoires in COVID-19. On the study more broadly: Sources were T cells, B-cell-depleted T cells, or PBMCs; the material itself was cDNA or gDNA.

V lost 0 bases, J lost 0 bases, and 10 bases lay in between. The CDR3 runs 15 residues. Germline V gene data show CDR1 as SGHNT and CDR2 as YYREEE (reference sequence). Original handling: Scientists estimated how many nucleated cells there were by amplifying reference gene primers. Here immunoSEQ multiplex PCR was the method, and the copy in TCRdb shows in-frame clones only, minus some. V and J calls and clone size follow that table, whereas D and trimming were derived from the DNA. This table holds about 69,000 clones, approximately 86% found once. Sequenced: peripheral blood. The source is a man between 40 and 49 years old with COVID-19, enrolled during active disease. The chain carries TRBV5-4 and TRBJ2-7, with a weak D call TRBD1 (6 bases). CDR3 protein: CASSLGQGSSYEQYF. CDR3 coding DNA: TGTGCCAGCAGCTTGGGCCAGGGGAGCTCCTACGAGCAGTACTTC.